Listed below are T cell receptor beta chains from one sample, sequenced in a study of cytomegalovirus exposure and HLA in healthy donors. Clones were sequenced by immunoSEQ multiplex PCR, and TCRdb holds only the in-frame ones, with some missing. The profile shows fewer than 350,000 clones, more than 75% of them singletons. Sequences were obtained from PBMCs. The receptor source for this set is a young woman in good health and CMV-seronegative. The CDR3 runs from the conserved cysteine through the conserved F or W. D genes are given only for firm matches. Where a row states a size, it is once, few, many or the class of an expanded clone; other rows omit it.

V gene	D gene	J gene	clone size	CDR3 protein	CDR3 DNA
TRBV6-1	.	TRBJ1-4	.	CAGRLEEKLFF	TGTGCCGGCCGCCTAGAGGAAAAACTGTTTTTT
TRBV2	TRBD1	TRBJ2-3	.	CASSEMDRGYF	TGTGCCAGCAGTGAAATGGACAGGGGGTATTTT
TRBV5-1	.	TRBJ2-7	once	CASSSGITYEQYF	TGCGCCAGCAGCTCGGGAATCACCTACGAGCAGTACTTC
TRBV27	.	TRBJ2-1	.	CASSSRGAGSYEQFF	TGTGCCAGCAGTAGCAGGGGGGCCGGTAGCTATGAGCAGTTCTTC
TRBV28	.	TRBJ1-2	.	CASSLPLYRSKGYGYTF	TGTGCCAGCAGTTTACCCCTCTACAGGTCGAAAGGCTATGGCTACACCTTC
TRBV7-9	.	TRBJ2-7	.	CASSLVGDGREQYF	TGTGCCAGCAGCTTAGTAGGGGATGGAAGGGAGCAGTACTTC
TRBV12-5	TRBD2	TRBJ2-2	once	CASGKTSGTYTGELFF	TGTGCTAGTGGGAAGACTAGCGGGACGTACACCGGGGAGCTGTTTTTT
TRBV4-2	.	TRBJ1-6	few	CASSQQGRKDSPLHF	TGTGCCAGCAGCCAGCAGGGTCGGAAGGATTCACCCCTCCACTTT
TRBV6-5	.	TRBJ2-6	once	CASNRRSGANVLTF	TGTGCCAGCAATCGGAGGTCTGGGGCCAACGTCCTGACTTTC
TRBV25-1	.	TRBJ2-3	.	CASSELESGTDTQYF	TGTGCCAGCAGTGAATTGGAGTCTGGCACAGATACGCAGTATTTT
TRBV5-4	.	TRBJ2-3	.	CASSLDSRTDTQYF	TGTGCCAGCAGCCTGGACTCCCGCACAGATACGCAGTATTTT
TRBV5-8	.	TRBJ2-7	once	CASSLGASWGSEQYF	TGTGCCAGCAGCTTGGGGGCTAGCTGGGGTTCCGAGCAGTACTTC
TRBV14	.	TRBJ2-2	.	CASSPDSAGELFF	TGTGCCAGCAGCCCAGACTCCGCCGGGGAGCTGTTTTTT
TRBV4-1	.	TRBJ1-4	few	CASSQDPASGIATNEKLFF	TGCGCCAGCAGCCAAGACCCAGCTTCAGGTATCGCAACTAATGAAAAACTGTTTTTT
TRBV7-9	TRBD1	TRBJ1-5	.	CASSLGTGTGGNQPQHF	TGTGCCAGCAGCCTTGGAACCGGGACAGGGGGGAATCAGCCCCAGCATTTT
TRBV5-4	.	TRBJ2-7	.	CASSLRGGYEQYF	TGTGCCAGCAGCTTAAGGGGTGGATACGAGCAGTACTTC
TRBV25-1	TRBD1	TRBJ1-2	.	CASFGQGGYGYTF	TGTGCCAGCTTCGGACAGGGCGGCTATGGCTACACCTTC
TRBV2	TRBD1	TRBJ2-7	.	CASSTRDRGTEQYF	TGTGCCAGCAGTACCCGGGACAGGGGTACCGAGCAGTACTTC
TRBV28	.	TRBJ1-1	.	CASSQGGGGNTEAFF	TGTGCCAGCAGTCAGGGAGGGGGAGGGAACACTGAAGCTTTCTTT
TRBV28	.	TRBJ2-7	few	CASSRSGTRIEQYF	TGTGCCAGCAGTCGTTCGGGAACCCGAATCGAGCAGTACTTC
TRBV6-9	.	TRBJ2-7	.	CAIRGHLHEQYF	TGTGCCATCCGGGGACACCTTCACGAGCAGTACTTC
TRBV9	.	TRBJ2-3	.	CASSGGGVLRPNTQYF	TGTGCCAGCAGCGGAGGAGGGGTGCTTCGGCCCAATACGCAGTATTTT
TRBV7-6	TRBD2	TRBJ2-3	.	CASTPTSGSSTDTQYF	TGTGCCAGCACCCCTACTAGCGGGAGTAGCACAGATACGCAGTATTTT
TRBV28	.	TRBJ1-5	.	CASSLRRGGSNQPQHF	TGTGCCAGCAGTCTCCGACGGGGAGGGAGCAATCAGCCCCAGCATTTT
TRBV2	.	TRBJ1-5	.	CATSPSFNQPQHF	TGTGCCACCAGTCCCAGTTTTAATCAGCCCCAGCATTTT
TRBV4-3	.	TRBJ2-5	few	CASSQGPGSDQETQYF	TGCGCCAGCAGCCAAGGTCCCGGGAGTGACCAAGAGACCCAGTACTTC
TRBV6-5	TRBD1	TRBJ1-2	.	CASRVGQGVYGYTF	TGTGCCAGCCGCGTAGGACAGGGCGTCTATGGCTACACCTTC
TRBV6-5	.	TRBJ1-1	.	CASSYRGFGTEAFF	TGTGCCAGCAGTTATAGGGGATTTGGCACTGAAGCTTTCTTT
TRBV7-2	TRBD1	TRBJ1-3	.	CASSYGQGEYSGNTIYF	TGTGCCAGCAGCTACGGACAGGGCGAATACTCTGGAAACACCATATATTTT
TRBV2	TRBD1	TRBJ1-1	.	CASSVQGAAAFF	TGTGCCAGCAGCGTACAGGGGGCAGCAGCTTTCTTT
TRBV28	TRBD2	TRBJ2-7	.	CASSLGLAGVIPLSYEQYF	TGTGCCAGCAGTTTAGGACTAGCGGGAGTAATACCCCTCTCCTACGAGCAGTACTTC
TRBV7-9	.	TRBJ1-2	.	CASSLGQYYGYTF	TGTGCCAGCAGCTTAGGCCAGTACTATGGCTACACCTTC
TRBV18	TRBD1	TRBJ2-7	.	CASGGQTYEQYF	TGTGCCAGCGGGGGACAGACCTACGAGCAGTACTTC
TRBV6-1	.	TRBJ2-7	.	CASKLTQAITYEQYF	TGTGCCAGCAAGTTGACACAGGCTATTACCTACGAGCAGTACTTC
TRBV10-2	TRBD2	TRBJ2-7	.	CASSPSGSSYEQYF	TGCGCCAGCAGTCCTAGCGGTAGCTCCTACGAGCAGTACTTC
TRBV30	TRBD2	TRBJ2-7	.	CAWSVGLAGDEQYF	TGTGCCTGGAGTGTCGGACTAGCGGGGGACGAGCAGTACTTC
TRBV10-3	.	TRBJ1-1	.	CAIRGRLNTEAFF	TGTGCCATCAGGGGCAGGTTGAACACTGAAGCTTTCTTT
TRBV5-1	TRBD2	TRBJ2-4	.	CASSTGLAGVGNIQYF	TGCGCCAGCAGCACGGGACTAGCGGGAGTGGGAAACATTCAGTACTTC
TRBV11-3	.	TRBJ2-7	.	CASSLDFNEQYF	TGTGCCAGCAGCTTAGATTTCAACGAGCAGTACTTC